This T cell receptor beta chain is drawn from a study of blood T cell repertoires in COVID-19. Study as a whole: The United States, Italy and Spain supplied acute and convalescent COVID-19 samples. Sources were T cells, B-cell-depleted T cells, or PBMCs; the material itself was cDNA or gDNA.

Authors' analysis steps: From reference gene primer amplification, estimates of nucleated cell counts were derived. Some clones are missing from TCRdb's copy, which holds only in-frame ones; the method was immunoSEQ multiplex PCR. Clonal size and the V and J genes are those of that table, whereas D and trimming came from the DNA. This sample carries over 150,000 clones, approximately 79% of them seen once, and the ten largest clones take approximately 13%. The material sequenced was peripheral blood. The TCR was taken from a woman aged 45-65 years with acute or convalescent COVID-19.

The CDR3, as DNA: TGCGCCAGCAGCCAAGCGTTAACGGGTTCCTTCTACGAGCAGTACTTC. Translation gives CASSQALTGSFYEQYF. The chain employs TRBV4-1 and TRBJ2-7; D is unresolved. Germline V gene sequence: CDR1 MGHRA, CDR2 YSYEKL. V was trimmed by 1 base and J by 3 bases, leaving 16 bases between them. The CDR3 length is 16 residues.